Presented here are 10 T cell receptor beta chains from one specimen sequenced in a study of blood T cells in healthy people across ages. A J-beta primer mix and a sample-barcoded 5' primer were used in a second PCR of about 7 to 12 cycles. TCRdb itself ran the 5' RACE reads through MiXCR, one entry per CDR3 protein. The table lists some 920,000 distinct CDR3 sequences, approximately 50% of them singletons. The sample consisted of blood. The receptor set was obtained from a woman aged 55-70 years in good health.

The chain recombines TRBV12-3 or TRBV12-4 with TRBJ2-5; 9 bases fit TRBD1. The V gene end was trimmed by 5 bases and the J gene end by 5 bases; junction bases not matched to a gene: 12. CDR3 length equals 16 residues. CDR3 bases: TGTGCCAGCAGTACCCAGACCGGGACAGGGTTGGAGACCCAGTACTTC. It yields the protein CASSTQTGTGLETQYF.

J is TRBJ2-1 and V is TRBV28; TRBD2 aligns across 7 bases. The CDR3 totals 18 residues. Germline V gene sequence: CDR1 MDHEN, CDR2 SYDVKM. V lost 5 bases to trimming and J lost 5 bases; unmatched junction nucleotides: 18. The CDR3 nucleotides read TGTGCCAGCAGTCCTTTCCGCGGCCCTCGCGGGAGCCACAATGAGCAGTTCTTC. Protein: CASSPFRGPRGSHNEQFF.

This chain joins TRBV7-2 and TRBJ2-7, with D possibly TRBD1 on 6 matching bases. CDR3 length: 16 amino acids. V shed 4 bases and J shed 2 bases, with 18 bases lying between them. Germline CDR1 and CDR2: SGHTA and FQGNSA. In DNA form, the CDR3 reads TGTGCCAGCAGCTACGTGCCCGGGACAACGACCTACGAGCAGTACTTC. The encoded protein is CASSYVPGTTTYEQYF.

The V call is TRBV2, the J call TRBJ2-3; possibly TRBD2 for D (5 bases). V was pared by 3 bases and J by 2 bases, with 12 bases between. Germline loops: CDR1 SNHLY, CDR2 FYNNEI. This CDR3 spans 15 amino acids. The CDR3 DNA reads as TGTGCCAGCAGTGAGAAGAGCGGCTACACAGATACGCAGTATTTT. It is translated as CASSEKSGYTDTQYF.

V is TRBV7-9 and J is TRBJ2-5; the D is unclear. Germline V CDR1 and CDR2: SEHNR, FQNEAQ (reference sequence). V shed 2 bases and J shed 3 bases, with 13 bases lying between them. This CDR3 is 15 amino acids long. DNA for the CDR3: TGTGCCAGCAGCTTATTTGGCGCGGCGGAAGAGACCCAGTACTTC. This encodes CASSLFGAAEETQYF.

The CDR3 loop is CASSLVYGSSNQPQHF. DNA of the CDR3: TGTGCCAGCAGCTTAGTGTACGGGTCGAGCAATCAGCCCCAGCATTTT. V usage is TRBV7-9 and J usage is TRBJ1-5; D unclear. Germline V gene lookup returns CDR1 SEHNR and CDR2 FQNEAQ (reference sequence). V shed 1 base and J shed 1 base, with 11 bases lying between them. The CDR3 has 16 amino acids.

The chain carries TRBV11-2 and TRBJ2-5; 9 nucleotides match TRBD1. V shed 1 base, J shed 5 bases, and the junction held 5 bases outside the gene matches. CDR1 SGHAT and CDR2 FQNNGV come from the germline V gene. CDR3 size: 15 residues. The CDR3 DNA sequence: TGTGCCAGCAGCTTAGGGGACAGGGATCTGGAGACCCAGTACTTC. This codes for CASSLGDRDLETQYF.

The gene calls are TRBV7-2 and TRBJ2-5; 9 bases map to TRBD1. The junction had 11 bases not matched to a gene; V was cut back by 7 bases and J by 5 bases. Germline assignment: CDR1 SGHTA and CDR2 FQGNSA. CDR3 length: 15 residues. Here the CDR3 DNA reads TGTGCCAGCATCGGACAGGGGTTCTATAGGGAGACCCAGTACTTC. The encoded protein is CASIGQGFYRETQYF.

The V and J genes are TRBV6-2 or TRBV6-3 and TRBJ2-7, with D maybe TRBD2 (6 bases). The V gene lost 0 bases and the J gene lost 1 base, with 7 bases spanning the gap. The CDR3 length is 14 residues. Germline V gene lookup returns CDR1 MNHEY and CDR2 SVGEGT. CDR3 loop: CASSYSLASYEQYF. DNA of the CDR3: TGTGCCAGCAGTTACTCTCTAGCGTCCTACGAGCAGTACTTC.

The rearrangement links TRBV10-2 to TRBJ2-3; TRBD2 agrees at 10 bases. The CDR3 totals 18 residues. The germline CDR1 and CDR2 sequences are WSHSY and SAAADI. The ends lost 7 bases at V and 6 bases at J; junction bases unmatched: 19. DNA of the CDR3: TGCGCCAGCAATGCCCCAGTTTCGTATAGCGGGAGGTTTGATACGCAGTATTTT. Translation gives CASNAPVSYSGRFDTQYF.